The source of this T cell receptor (beta chain) is a study of control samples from healthy donors and cancer patients. There are 17 residues in the CDR3. Germline V lookup: CDR1 SNHLY, CDR2 FYNNEI. With 4 bases clipped from V and 4 bases from J, the junction kept 10 bases outside the gene matches. TCRdb's copy holds only in-frame clones and misses some; the assay was immunoSEQ multiplex PCR. The sample comprises approximately 150,000 clones, about 90% of which are singletons, and roughly 2.1% rests with the top ten. The V call is TRBV2, the J call TRBJ2-3, with 11 bases aligning to TRBD1. The receptor comes from a woman in her thirties or forties in good health. The sequenced sample was blood. In DNA form, the CDR3 reads TGTGCCAGCAGTGTCCCCCGGACAGGGGGCGGCGCAGATACGCAGTATTTT. As protein: CASSVPRTGGGADTQYF.